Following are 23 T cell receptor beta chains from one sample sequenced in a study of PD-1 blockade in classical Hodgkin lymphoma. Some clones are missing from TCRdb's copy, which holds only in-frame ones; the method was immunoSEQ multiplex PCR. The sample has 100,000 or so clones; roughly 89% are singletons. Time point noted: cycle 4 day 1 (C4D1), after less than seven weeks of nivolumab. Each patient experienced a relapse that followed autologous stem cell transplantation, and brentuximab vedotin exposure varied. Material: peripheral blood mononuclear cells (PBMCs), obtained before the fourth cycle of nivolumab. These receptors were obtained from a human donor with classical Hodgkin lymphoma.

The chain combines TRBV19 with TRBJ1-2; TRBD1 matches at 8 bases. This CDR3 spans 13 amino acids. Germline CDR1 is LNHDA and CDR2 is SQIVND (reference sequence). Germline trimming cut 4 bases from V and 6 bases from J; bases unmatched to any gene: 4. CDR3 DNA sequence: TGTGCCAGTAGTACAACAGGGGGAGATGGCTACACCTTC. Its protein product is CASSTTGGDGYTF.

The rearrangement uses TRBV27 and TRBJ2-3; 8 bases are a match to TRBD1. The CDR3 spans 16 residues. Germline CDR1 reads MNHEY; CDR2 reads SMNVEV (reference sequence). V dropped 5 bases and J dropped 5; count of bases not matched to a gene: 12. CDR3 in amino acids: CASSPRTGLKEDTQYF. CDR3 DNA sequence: TGTGCCAGCAGTCCGAGGACAGGGTTAAAAGAAGATACGCAGTATTTT.

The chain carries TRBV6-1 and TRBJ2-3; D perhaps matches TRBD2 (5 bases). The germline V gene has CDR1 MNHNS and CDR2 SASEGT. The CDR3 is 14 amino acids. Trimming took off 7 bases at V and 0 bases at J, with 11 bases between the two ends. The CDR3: CASTEQRSTDTQYF. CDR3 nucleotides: TGTGCCAGCACCGAGCAGCGGAGCACAGATACGCAGTATTTT.

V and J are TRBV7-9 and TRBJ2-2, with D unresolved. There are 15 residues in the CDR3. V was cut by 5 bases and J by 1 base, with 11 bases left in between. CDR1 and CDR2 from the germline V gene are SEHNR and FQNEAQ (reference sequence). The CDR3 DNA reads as TGTGCCAGCAGCGACACGCTAGGGAACACCGGGGAGCTGTTTTTT. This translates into CASSDTLGNTGELFF.

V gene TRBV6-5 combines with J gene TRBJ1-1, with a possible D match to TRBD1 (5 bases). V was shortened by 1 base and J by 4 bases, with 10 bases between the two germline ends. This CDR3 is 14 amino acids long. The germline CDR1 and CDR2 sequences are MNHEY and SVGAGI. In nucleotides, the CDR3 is TGTGCCAGCAGTTACTTGGGGGAATCCACTGAAGCTTTCTTT. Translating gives CASSYLGESTEAFF.

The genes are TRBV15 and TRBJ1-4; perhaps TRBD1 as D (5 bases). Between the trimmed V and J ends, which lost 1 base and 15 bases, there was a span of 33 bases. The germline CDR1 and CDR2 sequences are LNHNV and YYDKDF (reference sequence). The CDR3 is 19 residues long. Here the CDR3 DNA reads TGTGCCACCAGCAGAGGATTTCGGTACAGGCAATTATCAGATGAAAAGGTGTTTTTT. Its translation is CATSRGFRYRQLSDEKVFF. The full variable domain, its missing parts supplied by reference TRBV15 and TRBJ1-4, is DAMVIQNPRYQVTQFGKPVTLSCSQTLNHNVMYWYQQKSSQAPKLLFHYYDKDFNNEADTPDNFQSRRPNTSFCFLDIRSPGLGDTAMYLCATSRGFRYRQLSDEKVFFGSGTQLSVL.

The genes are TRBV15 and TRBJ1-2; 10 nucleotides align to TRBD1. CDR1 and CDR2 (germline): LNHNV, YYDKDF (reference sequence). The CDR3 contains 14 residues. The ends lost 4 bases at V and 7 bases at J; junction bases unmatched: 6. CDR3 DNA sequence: TGTGCCACCAGCATAGGGGACAGGGGAATTGGCTACACCTTC. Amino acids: CATSIGDRGIGYTF. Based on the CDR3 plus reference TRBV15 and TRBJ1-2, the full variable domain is DAMVIQNPRYQVTQFGKPVTLSCSQTLNHNVMYWYQQKSSQAPKLLFHYYDKDFNNEADTPDNFQSRRPNTSFCFLDIRSPGLGDTAMYLCATSIGDRGIGYTFGSGTRLTVV.

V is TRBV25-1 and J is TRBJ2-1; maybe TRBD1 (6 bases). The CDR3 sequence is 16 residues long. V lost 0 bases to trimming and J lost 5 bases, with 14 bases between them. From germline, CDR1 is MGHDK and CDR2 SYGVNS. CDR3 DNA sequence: TGTGCCAGCAGTGAATATAGGCCGGACAGAAACAATGAGCAGTTCTTC. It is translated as CASSEYRPDRNNEQFF. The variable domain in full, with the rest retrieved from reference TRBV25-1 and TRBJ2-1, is EADIYQTPRYLVIGTGKKITLECSQTMGHDKMYWYQQDPGMELHLIHYSYGVNSTEKGDLSSESTVSRIRTEHFPLTLESARPSHTSQYLCASSEYRPDRNNEQFFGPGTRLTVL.

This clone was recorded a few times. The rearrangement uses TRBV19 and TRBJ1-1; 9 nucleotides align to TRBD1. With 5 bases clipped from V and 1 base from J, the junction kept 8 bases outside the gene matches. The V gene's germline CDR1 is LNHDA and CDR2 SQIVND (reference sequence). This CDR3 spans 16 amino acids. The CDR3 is CASSGGQGSSNTEAFF. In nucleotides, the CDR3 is TGTGCCAGTAGTGGGGGACAGGGATCCTCGAACACTGAAGCTTTCTTT.

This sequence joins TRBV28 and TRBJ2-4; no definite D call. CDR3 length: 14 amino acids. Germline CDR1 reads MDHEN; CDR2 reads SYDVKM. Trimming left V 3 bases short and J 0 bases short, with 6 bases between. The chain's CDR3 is CASSLILAKNIQYF. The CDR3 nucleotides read TGTGCCAGCAGTTTGATACTAGCCAAAAACATTCAGTACTTC.

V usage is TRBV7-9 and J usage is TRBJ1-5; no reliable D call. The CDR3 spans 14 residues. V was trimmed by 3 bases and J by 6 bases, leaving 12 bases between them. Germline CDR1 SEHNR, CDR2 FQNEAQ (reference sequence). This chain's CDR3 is CASSFADTGQPQHF. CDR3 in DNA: TGTGCCAGCAGCTTTGCAGACACGGGTCAGCCCCAGCATTTT. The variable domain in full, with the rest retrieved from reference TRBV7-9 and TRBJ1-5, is DTGVSQNPRHKITKRGQNVTFRCDPISEHNRLYWYRQTLGQGPEFLTYFQNEAQLEKSRLLSDRFSAERPKGSFSTLEIQRTEQGDSAMYLCASSFADTGQPQHFGDGTRLSIL.

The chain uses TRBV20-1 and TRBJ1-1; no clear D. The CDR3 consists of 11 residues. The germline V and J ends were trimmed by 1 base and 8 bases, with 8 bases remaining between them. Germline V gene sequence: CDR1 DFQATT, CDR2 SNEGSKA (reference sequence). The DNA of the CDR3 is TGCAGTGCTAGAGGTGGGCAGGAAGCTTTCTTT. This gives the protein CSARGGQEAFF.

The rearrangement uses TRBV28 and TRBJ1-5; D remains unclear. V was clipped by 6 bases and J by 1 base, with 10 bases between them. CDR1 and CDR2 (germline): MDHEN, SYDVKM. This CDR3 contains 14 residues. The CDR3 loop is CASRHQKSNQPQHF. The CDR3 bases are TGTGCCAGCAGACACCAGAAGAGCAATCAGCCCCAGCATTTT.

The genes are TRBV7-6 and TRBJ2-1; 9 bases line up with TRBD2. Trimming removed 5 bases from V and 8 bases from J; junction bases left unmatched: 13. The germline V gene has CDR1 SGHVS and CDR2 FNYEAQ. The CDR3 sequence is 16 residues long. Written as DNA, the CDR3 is TGTGCCAGCAGCCCTAGTATAGCGGGGGAGGTCGATGAGCAGTTCTTC. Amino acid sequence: CASSPSIAGEVDEQFF.

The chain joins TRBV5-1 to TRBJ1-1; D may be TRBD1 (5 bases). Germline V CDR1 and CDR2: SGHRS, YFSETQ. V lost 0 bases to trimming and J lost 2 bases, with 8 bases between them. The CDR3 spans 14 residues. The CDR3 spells CASSLDGGNTEAFF. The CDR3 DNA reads TGCGCCAGCAGCTTGGATGGGGGAAACACTGAAGCTTTCTTT.

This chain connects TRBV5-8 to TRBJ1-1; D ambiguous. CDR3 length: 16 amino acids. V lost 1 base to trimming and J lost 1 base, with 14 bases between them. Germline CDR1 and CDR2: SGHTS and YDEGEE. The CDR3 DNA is TGTGCCAGCAGCTTGAAGGGAGGTACACCGAACACTGAAGCTTTCTTT. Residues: CASSLKGGTPNTEAFF.

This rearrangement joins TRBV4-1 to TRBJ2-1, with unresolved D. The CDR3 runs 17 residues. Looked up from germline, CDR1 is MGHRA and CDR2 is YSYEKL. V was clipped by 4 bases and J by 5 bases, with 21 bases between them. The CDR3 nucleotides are TGCGCCAGCAGCCCCCCGGGCGATCCGGCGCTCGACAATGAGCAGTTCTTC. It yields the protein CASSPPGDPALDNEQFF.

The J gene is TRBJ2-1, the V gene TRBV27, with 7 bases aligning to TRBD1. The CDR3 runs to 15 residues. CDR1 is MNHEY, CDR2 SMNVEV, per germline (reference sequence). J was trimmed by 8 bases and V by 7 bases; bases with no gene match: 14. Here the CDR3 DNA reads TGTGCCAGCACCAGAAGGTGGGGGCAGGGGGATGAGCAGTTCTTC. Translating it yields CASTRRWGQGDEQFF.

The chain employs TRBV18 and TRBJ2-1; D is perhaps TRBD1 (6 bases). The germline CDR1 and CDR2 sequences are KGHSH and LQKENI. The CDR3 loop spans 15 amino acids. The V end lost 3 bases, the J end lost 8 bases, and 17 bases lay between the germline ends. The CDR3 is CASSPNPTGRDEQFF. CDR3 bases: TGTGCCAGCTCACCCAATCCCACAGGGCGTGATGAGCAGTTCTTC.

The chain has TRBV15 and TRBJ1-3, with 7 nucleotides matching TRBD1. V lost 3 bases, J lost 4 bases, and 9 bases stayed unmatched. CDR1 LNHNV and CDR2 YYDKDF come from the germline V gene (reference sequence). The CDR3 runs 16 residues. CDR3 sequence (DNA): TGTGCCACCAGCAGTGACACCGGGACAGAAGGAAACACCATATATTTT. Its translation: CATSSDTGTEGNTIYF.

DNA of the CDR3: TGCGCCAGCAGCTTGGCCGGAGGCATGCCCCATGAGCAGTTCTTC. Translation: CASSLAGGMPHEQFF. The chain carries TRBV5-1 and TRBJ2-1; maybe TRBD2 (5 bases). This CDR3 region has 15 residues. CDR1 SGHRS and CDR2 YFSETQ come from the germline V gene. The germline V and J ends were trimmed by 0 bases and 8 bases, with 15 bases remaining between them.

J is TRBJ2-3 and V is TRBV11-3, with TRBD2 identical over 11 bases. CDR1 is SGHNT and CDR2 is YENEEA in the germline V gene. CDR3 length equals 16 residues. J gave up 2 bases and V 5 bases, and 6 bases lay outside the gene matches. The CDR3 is CASSPNSGRVTDTQYF. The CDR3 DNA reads TGTGCCAGCAGCCCAAATAGCGGGAGGGTCACAGATACGCAGTATTTT.

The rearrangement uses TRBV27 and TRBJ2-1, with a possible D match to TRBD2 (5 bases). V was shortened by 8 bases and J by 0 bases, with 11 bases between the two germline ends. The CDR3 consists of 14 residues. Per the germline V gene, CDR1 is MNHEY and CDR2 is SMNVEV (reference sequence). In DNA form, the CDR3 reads TGTGCCAGCTCGGTGGAGGCCTCCTACAATGAGCAGTTCTTC. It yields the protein CASSVEASYNEQFF.